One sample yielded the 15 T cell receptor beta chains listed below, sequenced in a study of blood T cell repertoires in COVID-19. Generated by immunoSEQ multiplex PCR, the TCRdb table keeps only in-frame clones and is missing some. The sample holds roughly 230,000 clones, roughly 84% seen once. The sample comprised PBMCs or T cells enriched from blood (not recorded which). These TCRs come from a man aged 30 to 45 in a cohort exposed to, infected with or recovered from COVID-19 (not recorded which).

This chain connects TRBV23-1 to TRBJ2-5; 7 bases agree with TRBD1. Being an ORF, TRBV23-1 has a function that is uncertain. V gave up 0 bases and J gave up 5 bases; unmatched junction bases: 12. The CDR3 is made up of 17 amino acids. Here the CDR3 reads CASSQSLRQGVTETQYF. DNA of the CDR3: TGCGCCAGCAGTCAATCCCTTCGACAGGGTGTGACCGAGACCCAGTACTTC.

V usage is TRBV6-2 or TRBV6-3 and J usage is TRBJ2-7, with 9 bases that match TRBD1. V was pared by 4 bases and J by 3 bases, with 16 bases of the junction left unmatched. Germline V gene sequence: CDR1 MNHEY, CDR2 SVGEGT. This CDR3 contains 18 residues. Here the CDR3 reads CASSLGQGIIPDNYEQYF. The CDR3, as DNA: TGTGCCAGCAGTTTGGGACAGGGAATTATTCCCGATAACTACGAGCAGTACTTC.

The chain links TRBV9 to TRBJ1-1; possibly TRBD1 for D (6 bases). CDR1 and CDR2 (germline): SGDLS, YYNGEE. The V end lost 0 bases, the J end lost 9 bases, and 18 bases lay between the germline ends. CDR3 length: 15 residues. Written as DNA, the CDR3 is TGTGCCAGCAGCGTAGCTCCTGAGGGGGAACTTAAAGCTTTCTTT. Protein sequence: CASSVAPEGELKAFF.

CDR3 nucleotide sequence: TGTGCCAGCAGCCGACTGGGTGAGCAGTACTTC. It specifies CASSRLGEQYF. This chain uses TRBV5-6 with TRBJ2-7; no clear D gene. The germline gives CDR1 SGHDT, CDR2 YYEEEE. Between the trimmed V and J ends, which lost 4 bases and 7 bases, there was a span of 9 bases. The CDR3 consists of 11 residues.

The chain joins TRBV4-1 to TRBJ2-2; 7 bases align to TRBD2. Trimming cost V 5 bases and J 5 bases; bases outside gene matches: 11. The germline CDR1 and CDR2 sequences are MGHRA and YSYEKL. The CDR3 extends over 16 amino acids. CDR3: CASSSPGGSNTGELFF. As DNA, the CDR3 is TGCGCCAGCAGCTCCCCTGGCGGGAGTAATACCGGGGAGCTGTTTTTT.

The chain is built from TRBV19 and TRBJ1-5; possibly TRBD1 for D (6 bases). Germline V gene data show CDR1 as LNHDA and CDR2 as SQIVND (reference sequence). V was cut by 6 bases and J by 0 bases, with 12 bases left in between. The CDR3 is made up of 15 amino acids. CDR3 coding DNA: TGTGCCAGTAGAGGACAGACTAATAGCAATCAGCCCCAGCATTTT. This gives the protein CASRGQTNSNQPQHF. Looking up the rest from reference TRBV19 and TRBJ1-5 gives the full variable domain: DGGITQSPKYLFRKEGQNVTLSCEQNLNHDAMYWYRQDPGQGLRLIYYSQIVNDFQKGDIAEGYSVSREKKESFPLTVTSAQKNPTAFYLCASRGQTNSNQPQHFGDGTRLSIL.

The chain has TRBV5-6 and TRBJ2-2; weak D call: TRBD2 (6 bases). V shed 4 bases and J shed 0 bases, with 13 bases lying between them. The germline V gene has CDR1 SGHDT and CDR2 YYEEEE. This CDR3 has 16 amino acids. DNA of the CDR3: TGTGCCAGCAGCCCGGGACTTTACGCGAACACCGGGGAGCTGTTTTTT. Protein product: CASSPGLYANTGELFF.

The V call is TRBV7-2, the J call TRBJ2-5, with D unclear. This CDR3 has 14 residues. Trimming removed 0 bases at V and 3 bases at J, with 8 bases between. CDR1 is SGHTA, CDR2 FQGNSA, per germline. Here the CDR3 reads CASSLAEIEETQYF. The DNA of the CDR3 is TGTGCCAGCAGCTTAGCGGAGATAGAAGAGACCCAGTACTTC.

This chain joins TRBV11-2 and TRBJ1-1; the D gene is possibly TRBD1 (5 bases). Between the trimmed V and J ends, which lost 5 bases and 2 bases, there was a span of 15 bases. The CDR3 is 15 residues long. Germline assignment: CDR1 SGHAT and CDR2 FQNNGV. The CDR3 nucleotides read TGTGCCAGCAGCCGGTCCTCGGGACTTAACACTGAAGCTTTCTTT. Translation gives CASSRSSGLNTEAFF.

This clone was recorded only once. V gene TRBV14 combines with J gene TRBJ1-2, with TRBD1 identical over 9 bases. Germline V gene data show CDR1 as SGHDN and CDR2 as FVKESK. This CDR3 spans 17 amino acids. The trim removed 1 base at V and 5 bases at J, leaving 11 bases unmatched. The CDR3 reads CASSQGTGGSVRYGYTF. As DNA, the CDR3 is TGTGCCAGCAGCCAAGGAACAGGGGGCTCCGTTCGGTATGGCTACACCTTC.

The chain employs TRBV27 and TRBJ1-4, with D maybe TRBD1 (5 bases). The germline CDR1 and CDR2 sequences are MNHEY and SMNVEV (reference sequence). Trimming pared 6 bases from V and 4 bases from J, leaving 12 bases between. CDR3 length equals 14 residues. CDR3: CASSRGAVNEKLFF. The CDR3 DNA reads TGTGCCAGCAGCCGTGGGGCAGTTAATGAAAAACTGTTTTTT.

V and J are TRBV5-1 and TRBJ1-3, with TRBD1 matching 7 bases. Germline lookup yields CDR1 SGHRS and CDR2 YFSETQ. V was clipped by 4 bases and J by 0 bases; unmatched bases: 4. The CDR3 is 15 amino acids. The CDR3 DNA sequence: TGCGCCAGCAGCCCAGGACAGGCCTCTGGAAACACCATATATTTT. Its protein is CASSPGQASGNTIYF. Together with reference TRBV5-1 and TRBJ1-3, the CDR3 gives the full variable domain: KAGVTQTPRYLIKTRGQQVTLSCSPISGHRSVSWYQQTPGQGLQFLFEYFSETQRNKGNFPGRFSGRQFSNSRSEMNVSTLELGDSALYLCASSPGQASGNTIYFGEGSWLTVV.

As DNA, the CDR3 is TGTGCCAGCAGCCCCTACAGGACAGGGCCGAATCAGCCCCAGCATTTT. Translated: CASSPYRTGPNQPQHF. The rearrangement joins TRBV27 to TRBJ1-5, with 8 bases aligning to TRBD1. V shed 6 bases and J 4 bases; nucleotides not matched to a gene: 11. The CDR3 contains 16 residues. Germline V gene lookup returns CDR1 MNHEY and CDR2 SMNVEV (reference sequence).

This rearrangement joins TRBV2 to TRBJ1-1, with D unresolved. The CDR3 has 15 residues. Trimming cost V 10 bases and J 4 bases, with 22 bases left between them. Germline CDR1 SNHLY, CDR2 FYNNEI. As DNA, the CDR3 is TGTGCCATCCGAGGAGGCACTTCCTATCCCACTGAAGCTTTCTTT. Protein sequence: CAIRGGTSYPTEAFF.

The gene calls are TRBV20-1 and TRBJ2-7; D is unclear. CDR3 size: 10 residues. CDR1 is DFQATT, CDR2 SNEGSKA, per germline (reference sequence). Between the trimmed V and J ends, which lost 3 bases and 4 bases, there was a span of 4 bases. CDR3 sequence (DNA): TGCAGTGCTAGCCCTTACGAGCAGTACTTC. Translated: CSASPYEQYF.